This T cell receptor beta chain is from a study of spatial heterogeneity in lung cancer. Overall study context: The study consistently detected more beta-chain than alpha-chain sequences.

Germline trimming cut 0 bases from V and 6 bases from J; bases unmatched to any gene: 8. The length of the CDR3 is 16 residues. Germline-derived CDR1 and CDR2 are MNHNS and SASEGT. The time point is: sample taken at primary tumor resection. In each case, whole RNA from tumor, nontumor lung or frozen PBMC was sequenced unsorted. This clonotype was detected many times. Each CDR3 protein is one row after TCRdb ran MiXCR on the 5' RACE reads. The sample lists roughly 79,000 distinct CDR3 sequences; around 12% were seen once. The TCR was taken from a male donor with early-stage non-small cell lung cancer. The chain carries TRBV6-1 and TRBJ1-2, with 9 bases aligning to TRBD1. Sequencing used PBMCs, obtained at surgery. The CDR3 DNA follows: TGTGCCAGCAGTGAAGCGCCAGGACAGGGGAACGATGGCTACACCTTC. Translation gives CASSEAPGQGNDGYTF.